The clone carrying this TCR beta chain was picked up many times. Antigen: not known. Hyperthyroidism patients were newly diagnosed, had disease duration under 2 months, and were aged 18 to 65 years. The PBMCs had their origin in 7.5 to 10 ml of fresh peripheral blood. RNA transcripts served as the template for amplifying TCR beta CDR3 regions. The TCR CDR3 was amplified in a first-round RT-PCR using the HTBI primer set. TCRdb ran MiXCR on the multiplex PCR reads and lists one entry per CDR3 protein. The table has hundreds of thousands of distinct CDR3 sequences, 16% seen once. The data were taken from a study of T cells in Graves' hyperthyroidism and ophthalmopathy. Whole-study context: Sampling of peripheral blood happened at initial diagnosis, prior to any treatment.

Study-level points and caveats: In the blood, most expanded thyroid clonotypes above 0.001 appeared as well.

Germline trimming cut 6 bases from V and 0 bases from J; bases unmatched to any gene: 5. This CDR3 spans 16 amino acids. Germline values: CDR1 SNHLY, CDR2 FYNNEI. Sequenced sample: blood. This receptor was obtained from a woman younger than 45 with Graves' hyperthyroidism. This rearrangement joins TRBV2 to TRBJ1-5; 10 nucleotides line up with TRBD1. The CDR3 sequence is CASRPGQGYSNQPQHF. As DNA, the CDR3 is TGTGCCAGCAGGCCGGGACAGGGGTATAGCAATCAGCCCCAGCATTTT.